This TCR beta chain is drawn from a study of blood T cell repertoires in COVID-19. Study summary: Researchers got acute and convalescent COVID-19 samples from the United States, Italy and Spain. PBMCs, B-cell-depleted T cells, or T cells provided the cDNA or gDNA that made up the material.

Some clones are missing from TCRdb's copy, which holds only in-frame ones; the method was immunoSEQ multiplex PCR. The sample consists of over 150,000 clones, roughly nine tenths of them appearing once. CDR3 length: 15 amino acids. Looked up from germline, CDR1 is SGHRS and CDR2 is YFSETQ. After removal of 5 bases from V and 0 bases from J, the junction contained 4 bases not matched to a gene. The sequence was collected from a man aged 45-65 years with acute or convalescent COVID-19. The genes are TRBV5-1 and TRBJ1-4; 7 bases line up with TRBD1. Sequences were obtained from peripheral blood. The CDR3 DNA reads TGCGCCAGCAGACCCCAGGGGGCAACTAATGAAAAACTGTTTTTT. Protein product: CASRPQGATNEKLFF.